This T cell receptor (beta chain) emerged from a study of human T cells and chemical hapten exposure. Across the study: Small discrepancies in pooled library volume mainly accounted for the varying TCR yields per sample.

The CDR3 sequence is 14 residues long. Per the germline V gene, CDR1 is SEHNR and CDR2 is FQNEAQ (reference sequence). Between the trimmed V and J ends, which lost 5 bases and 3 bases, there was a span of 11 bases. As to time point: patch test 3, about 24 weeks after DPC sensitization. The sample's treatment: therapeutic diphenylcyclopropenone sensitization with weekly scalp DPC. Blood collection took place prior to placing each patch test. The starting material, unfractionated whole blood, was used for total RNA extraction. Unique molecular identifiers were affixed to discrete cDNA molecules within the library. TCRdb recomputed calls from the RACE reads with MiXCR, one row per CDR3 protein. This sample has over 70,000 distinct CDR3 sequences, with 9.5% to 13% found just once. This clonotype was picked up a small number of times.

V usage is TRBV7-9 and J usage is TRBJ1-5, with no clear D. The source was whole blood, collected in connection with sensitization to the hapten diphenylcyclopropenone (DPC). The sequence derives from a woman aged 25 to 39 with alopecia areata. Some clones in this sample may be carry-over from other donors' samples. The CDR3 bases are TGTGCCAGCAGCCCGCCGGGATTCAATCAGCCCCAGCATTTT. The encoded protein is CASSPPGFNQPQHF.